The 30 T cell receptor beta chains presented below share a single source sample, sequenced in a study of blood T cell repertoires in COVID-19. Method: immunoSEQ multiplex PCR; TCRdb's copy keeps in-frame clones and lacks some. The sample contains about 400,000 clones, 80% to 90% of which appear only once. Sequencing was performed on peripheral blood. The receptors here all came from a woman aged 30 to 39 with active or convalescent COVID-19.

The V and J genes are TRBV10-3 and TRBJ2-7, with 7 bases matching TRBD1. The V and J ends lost 6 bases and 5 bases, in that order; junction bases with no gene match: 4. Germline V gene sequence: CDR1 ENHRY, CDR2 SYGVKD. CDR3 length equals 12 residues. The CDR3 reads CAISSGGHEQYF. CDR3 DNA sequence: TGTGCCATCAGCTCAGGGGGTCACGAGCAGTACTTC.

The chain joins TRBV5-1 to TRBJ1-3; TRBD1 is a possible D gene (6 bases). Germline-derived CDR1 and CDR2 are SGHRS and YFSETQ. V lost 7 bases and J lost 2, with 13 bases in between. The CDR3 covers 14 residues. CDR3 protein: CASRTGLPGNTIYF. As DNA, the CDR3 is TGCGCCAGCCGCACAGGGTTACCTGGAAACACCATATATTTT.

This clone is a singleton in its sample. This chain links TRBV7-9 with TRBJ2-3; 7 nucleotides align to TRBD1. CDR3 length equals 17 residues. The V segment lost 4 bases and the J segment 1 base; nucleotides outside the gene matches: 11. CDR1 and CDR2 (germline): SEHNR, FQNEAQ (reference sequence). In DNA form, the CDR3 reads TGTGCCAGCAGCTCCCCATATCGAGGGGGCGGCACAGATACGCAGTATTTT. This translates into CASSSPYRGGGTDTQYF.

The chain employs TRBV7-2 and TRBJ2-1, with TRBD1 identical over 9 bases. CDR3 length: 15 residues. CDR1 is SGHTA and CDR2 is FQGNSA in the germline V gene. The trim removed 5 bases at V and 5 bases at J, leaving 7 bases unmatched. The CDR3 coding sequence is TGTGCCAGCAGCCGTACAGGGGGCGCCCACAATGAGCAGTTCTTC. Its protein is CASSRTGGAHNEQFF.

The chain joins TRBV24-1 to TRBJ2-3, with D possibly TRBD1 on 6 matching bases. The V end lost 4 bases, the J end lost 4 bases, and 8 bases lay between the germline ends. Looked up from germline, CDR1 is KGHDR and CDR2 is SFDVKD. The CDR3 spans 13 residues. The CDR3 nucleotides are TGTGCCACCAGTGAGAAGGGGGCAGATACGCAGTATTTT. Translated, it gives CATSEKGADTQYF.

The chain employs TRBV6-4 and TRBJ2-1, with TRBD1 matching over 11 bases. CDR1 and CDR2 (germline): MRHNA, SNTAGT. This CDR3 comprises 16 residues. With V trimmed by 1 base and J by 7 bases, 6 bases remained unmatched. CDR3 DNA: TGTGCCAGCAGTGACTATGGACAGGGGGCAGGGAATGAGCAGTTCTTC. Its translation: CASSDYGQGAGNEQFF.

This clone was seen only once. V is TRBV4-2 and J is TRBJ1-4, with 7 bases matching TRBD1. This CDR3 comprises 16 residues. The germline V gene encodes CDR1 LGHNA and CDR2 YNFKEQ. J was trimmed by 3 bases and V by 4 bases; bases with no gene match: 8. This chain's CDR3 is CASSRTPGQSNEKLFF. The CDR3 bases are TGTGCCAGCAGCCGGACCCCGGGACAGTCTAATGAAAAACTGTTTTTT.

This clone has a handful of counts. The rearrangement uses TRBV28 and TRBJ1-2, with TRBD1 matching over 7 bases. V shed 6 bases and J 7 bases; nucleotides not matched to a gene: 11. In germline, CDR1 is MDHEN, CDR2 SYDVKM. This CDR3 spans 14 amino acids. The DNA for the CDR3 is TGTGCCAGCAGACTCGAGGAGGGGGCTGGTGGCTACACCTTC. The encoded protein is CASRLEEGAGGYTF.

The V call is TRBV25-1, the J call TRBJ2-7, with D tentatively TRBD1 (6 bases). Germline CDR1 reads MGHDK; CDR2 reads SYGVNS. V was shortened by 11 bases and J by 3 bases, with 11 bases between the two germline ends. The CDR3 has 11 residues. The CDR3 region has the DNA TGTGCCGTCGGACAGCTCTACGAGCAGTACTTC. Its translation: CAVGQLYEQYF.

Turning to this clone: Other DNA sequences in this sample translate to the same CDR3. The J gene is TRBJ1-3, the V gene TRBV4-1; no reliable D call. The CDR3 has 15 amino acids. Germline V gene sequence: CDR1 MGHRA, CDR2 YSYEKL. The V end was cut by 1 base, the J end by 0 bases, with 7 bases between. The CDR3 sequence is CASSQGGNSGNTIYF. CDR3 nucleotide sequence: TGCGCCAGCAGCCAAGGAGGGAACTCTGGAAACACCATATATTTT.

The chain links TRBV12-5 to TRBJ1-2; possibly TRBD1 for D (5 bases). Germline CDR1 is LGHNT and CDR2 is FRNRAP. The CDR3 runs 13 residues. The V end lost 4 bases, the J end lost 7 bases, and 13 bases lay between the germline ends. The CDR3 DNA follows: TGTGCTAGTGGTTCCCTAACGGGACTTGGCTACACCTTC. Protein product: CASGSLTGLGYTF.

This clone is a singleton in its sample. This chain links TRBV18 with TRBJ1-1, with no clear D. The CDR3 is made up of 20 amino acids. Germline V gene sequence: CDR1 KGHSH, CDR2 LQKENI. V was shortened by 2 bases and J by 3 bases, with 28 bases between the two germline ends. DNA for the CDR3: TGTGCCAGCTCACCAAGGTCCCCTGGAAGACTGGTGCTTAAGGACACTGAAGCTTTCTTT. This translates into CASSPRSPGRLVLKDTEAFF.

In this sample, this clone turned up a few times. The chain combines TRBV11-2 with TRBJ1-4; D is uncertain. This CDR3 comprises 11 residues. Trimming removed 5 bases at V and 8 bases at J, with 6 bases between. Germline CDR1 and CDR2: SGHAT and FQNNGV. CDR3 DNA: TGTGCCAGCAGCCAGTGGGAAAAACTGTTTTTT. It encodes CASSQWEKLFF.

V usage is TRBV10-3 and J usage is TRBJ2-2; tentatively, D is TRBD1 (5 bases). Trimming shortened V by 2 bases and J by 6 bases, and 13 bases separated the two germline ends. Germline V CDR1 and CDR2: ENHRY, SYGVKD. CDR3 length: 15 amino acids. The CDR3 DNA reads TGTGCCATCAGTGAGCCCTATAGGGGTTCCGGGGAGCTGTTTTTT. It codes for CAISEPYRGSGELFF.

The sample holds many counts of this clone. The chain carries TRBV30 and TRBJ1-2; D unclear. The CDR3 runs to 12 residues. V was cut by 5 bases and J by 3 bases, with 10 bases left in between. Germline V gives CDR1 GTSNPN, CDR2 SVGIG (reference sequence). DNA of the CDR3: TGTGCCTGGGTCGGAGGCGACTATGGCTACACCTTC. Translation: CAWVGGDYGYTF.

V is TRBV14 and J is TRBJ1-6; 7 bases align to TRBD1. CDR1 is SGHDN, CDR2 FVKESK, per germline. The CDR3 is made up of 14 amino acids. The junction had 5 bases not matched to a gene; V was cut back by 4 bases and J by 8 bases. The CDR3 reads CASSLTGLDSPLHF. Here the CDR3 DNA reads TGTGCCAGCAGCCTGACAGGGCTTGATTCACCCCTCCACTTT.

V is TRBV5-5 and J is TRBJ2-5, with 7 bases identical to TRBD1. In germline, CDR1 is SGHKS, CDR2 YYEKEE (reference sequence). There are 14 residues in the CDR3. V lost 3 bases to trimming and J lost 4 bases; unmatched junction nucleotides: 6. The DNA of the CDR3 is TGTGCCAGCAGCTCCACAGGGGTAATAGAGACCCAGTACTTC. Translated, it gives CASSSTGVIETQYF.

J is TRBJ1-6 and V is TRBV7-8; no firm D call. Trimming removed 2 bases at V and 9 bases at J, with 20 bases between. Germline CDR1 is SGHVS and CDR2 is FQNEAQ. CDR3 length: 17 amino acids. The CDR3 nucleotides read TGTGCCAGCAGCTTAAGAAATGATCCGCGCGGTAGTTCACCCCTCCACTTT. It specifies CASSLRNDPRGSSPLHF.

Here the CDR3 reads CASSIRQYYNSPLHF. The DNA of the CDR3 is TGTGCCAGTAGTATACGACAGTACTATAATTCACCCCTCCACTTT. This chain joins TRBV19 and TRBJ1-6; D may be TRBD1 (5 bases). The CDR3 is made up of 15 amino acids. V was clipped by 2 bases and J by 3 bases, with 8 bases between them. Per germline, CDR1 LNHDA and CDR2 SQIVND (reference sequence). The whole variable domain, remainder taken from reference TRBV19 and TRBJ1-6, is DGGITQSPKYLFRKEGQNVTLSCEQNLNHDAMYWYRQDPGQGLRLIYYSQIVNDFQKGDIAEGYSVSREKKESFPLTVTSAQKNPTAFYLCASSIRQYYNSPLHFGNGTRLTVT.

This sequence joins TRBV11-2 and TRBJ1-1, with 8 bases identical to TRBD1. V lost 5 bases to trimming and J lost 1 base; unmatched junction nucleotides: 9. The CDR3 is 16 amino acids. Germline V gives CDR1 SGHAT, CDR2 FQNNGV. The CDR3 region has the DNA TGTGCCAGCAGCCTAATTTTTGGACAGGGGAACACTGAAGCTTTCTTT. Translating it yields CASSLIFGQGNTEAFF.

The chain has TRBV2 and TRBJ1-2; 12 nucleotides match TRBD1. The CDR3 covers 14 residues. Germline CDR1 and CDR2: SNHLY and FYNNEI. The V segment lost 6 bases and the J segment 6 bases; nucleotides outside the gene matches: 5. CDR3 protein: CASSMGQGADGYTF. The CDR3, as DNA: TGTGCCAGCAGCATGGGACAGGGGGCTGATGGCTACACCTTC.

The chain carries TRBV7-8 and TRBJ2-7; TRBD2 aligns across 15 bases. Looked up from germline, CDR1 is SGHVS and CDR2 is FQNEAQ. V dropped 8 bases and J dropped 4; count of bases not matched to a gene: 6. This CDR3 is 15 amino acids long. CDR3 nucleotide sequence: TGTGCCAGCGGGACTAGCGGGGGGAGACAATACGAGCAGTACTTC. Its translation is CASGTSGGRQYEQYF.

This clone has more than one count but fewer than ten. Other DNA sequences of this sample code for an identical CDR3. This sequence joins TRBV11-2 and TRBJ1-3, with a weak D call TRBD1 (5 bases). Looked up from germline, CDR1 is SGHAT and CDR2 is FQNNGV. The V end was cut by 0 bases, the J end by 0 bases, with 6 bases between. The CDR3 has 15 amino acids. The CDR3 sequence is CASSLDRVSGNTIYF. CDR3 in DNA: TGTGCCAGCAGCTTAGACAGGGTCTCTGGAAACACCATATATTTT. The full variable domain, in which reference TRBV11-2 and TRBJ1-3 provide the parts outside the CDR3, is EAGVAQSPRYKIIEKRQSVAFWCNPISGHATLYWYQQILGQGPKLLIQFQNNGVVDDSQLPKDRFSAERLKGVDSTLKIQPAKLEDSAVYLCASSLDRVSGNTIYFGEGSWLTVV.

The chain recombines TRBV5-1 with TRBJ2-5, with 12 bases aligning to TRBD2. CDR1 and CDR2 from the germline V gene are SGHRS and YFSETQ. Losses at the gene ends were 4 bases for V and 4 bases for J; bases not matched to a gene: 8. The CDR3 consists of 16 residues. CDR3 protein: CASSPMTSGSLETQYF. The CDR3 bases are TGCGCCAGCAGCCCCATGACTAGCGGGAGTCTAGAGACCCAGTACTTC.

The chain carries TRBV29-1 and TRBJ2-3; 11 nucleotides match TRBD2. The junction had 12 bases not matched to a gene; V was cut back by 5 bases and J by 5 bases. This CDR3 has 16 residues. Per germline, CDR1 SQVTM and CDR2 ANQGSEA. Here the CDR3 reads CSVTSGGRGSKDTQYF. CDR3 coding DNA: TGCAGCGTTACTAGCGGGGGTAGGGGGTCGAAAGATACGCAGTATTTT.

The chain links TRBV5-4 to TRBJ2-7, with 9 bases identical to TRBD1. This CDR3 region has 14 residues. CDR1 is SGHNT and CDR2 is YYREEE in the germline V gene (reference sequence). Trimming removed 3 bases from V and 6 bases from J; junction bases left unmatched: 7. In DNA form, the CDR3 reads TGTGCCAGCAGCTCGGGACAGGGTCTCTCCGAGCAGTACTTC. Protein: CASSSGQGLSEQYF.

The rearrangement uses TRBV6-6 and TRBJ1-5; 7 nucleotides match TRBD1. Germline V gives CDR1 MNHNY, CDR2 SVGAGI (reference sequence). The CDR3 is made up of 15 amino acids. With V trimmed by 6 bases and J by 3 bases, 8 bases remained unmatched. The CDR3 spells CASSRLGTDNQPQHF. The DNA of the CDR3 is TGTGCCAGCAGCCGCCTCGGGACAGACAATCAGCCCCAGCATTTT.

The V and J genes are TRBV5-6 and TRBJ2-3; 14 nucleotides align to TRBD2. J lost 4 bases, V lost 3 bases, and 13 bases had no gene match. Germline lookup yields CDR1 SGHDT and CDR2 YYEEEE. There are 19 residues in the CDR3. The CDR3 DNA reads TGTGCCAGCAGCTCGCTCCCGGGACTAGCGGGGGCTGTTGCAGATACGCAGTATTTT. It yields the protein CASSSLPGLAGAVADTQYF.

The chain has TRBV2 and TRBJ2-7; D uncertain. The ends were cut back, 6 bases at V and 3 bases at J, with 27 bases in the middle. The CDR3 covers 18 residues. Looked up from germline, CDR1 is SNHLY and CDR2 is FYNNEI. Here the CDR3 reads CASRAPDFFQPHFYEQYF. CDR3 coding DNA: TGTGCCAGCAGAGCCCCCGACTTCTTTCAACCCCATTTCTACGAGCAGTACTTC.

The chain couples TRBV5-8 to TRBJ1-4; D gene unclear. CDR3 length: 15 amino acids. CDR1 SGHTS and CDR2 YDEGEE come from the germline V gene. Trimming removed 0 bases from V and 5 bases from J, with 11 bases in between. The CDR3 sequence: CASSLEGRGNEKLFF. CDR3 coding DNA: TGTGCCAGCAGCTTGGAAGGACGGGGAAATGAAAAACTGTTTTTT.